What follows are 25 T cell receptor beta chains derived from one specimen sequenced in a study of post-analysis software for immune sequencing data. These TCRs are of unknown antigen specificity. Study findings and constraints: Compared with controls, patients had more of five TRBV segments, including TRBV5-6, TRBV5-1 and TRBV20-1.

Unique molecular identifiers tagged the TCR beta cDNA libraries. TCRdb reanalysed the PCR reads using MiXCR and keeps one entry per CDR3 protein. The table shows roughly 700,000 distinct CDR3 sequences, with around 27% occurring only once. Sequencing was carried out using blood. Receptor source: a girl under 18 with multiple sclerosis.

This chain links TRBV20-1 with TRBJ1-5, with D possibly TRBD1 on 6 matching bases. The length of the CDR3 is 15 residues. V lost 5 bases to trimming and J lost 0 bases, with 14 bases between them. Germline loops: CDR1 DFQATT, CDR2 SNEGSKA (reference sequence). The CDR3 sequence is CSAETGFYSNQPQHF. The CDR3 coding sequence is TGCAGTGCTGAAACAGGGTTTTATAGCAATCAGCCCCAGCATTTT.

Only a few counts were recorded for this clonotype. V usage is TRBV12-3 or TRBV12-4 and J usage is TRBJ1-2, with 7 bases fitting TRBD1. The CDR3 contains 15 residues. Germline trimming cut 6 bases from V and 8 bases from J; bases unmatched to any gene: 15. CDR3 region: CASRLGRGIRLGYTF. The CDR3 DNA follows: TGTGCCAGCAGGCTAGGCAGGGGGATAAGGTTGGGCTACACCTTC.

This clonotype appeared a few times. The germline gene is not matched at one end of the junction; a read error may be the cause. The chain uses TRBV10-3 and TRBJ2-3; D is possibly TRBD1 (6 bases). This CDR3 contains 13 residues. CDR1 is ENHRY and CDR2 is SYGVKD in the germline V gene. The CDR3 DNA sequence: TGTGTCATCAGGGGTGGAAGCACAGATACGCAGTATTTT. Amino acid sequence: CVIRGGSTDTQYF.

The V gene is TRBV29-1, the J gene TRBJ2-3; D unclear. Germline V gene lookup returns CDR1 SQVTM and CDR2 ANQGSEA. Trimming pared 2 bases from V and 3 bases from J, leaving 12 bases between. CDR3 length: 14 residues. The CDR3 DNA reads TGCAGCGTTGAATCCCCTACAGAAACAGATACGCAGTATTTT. Protein sequence: CSVESPTETDTQYF.

The chain has TRBV7-9 and TRBJ2-7; TRBD2 might be the D (5 bases). CDR1 is SEHNR, CDR2 FQNEAQ, per germline (reference sequence). This CDR3 region has 13 residues. With 4 bases removed from V and 3 bases from J, the gap between germline ends came to 10 bases. The CDR3 DNA reads as TGTGCCAGCAGCTCCGAGGGCTTCTACGAGCAGTACGTC. As protein: CASSSEGFYEQYV.

V is TRBV20-1 and J is TRBJ1-2, with D perhaps matching TRBD1 (5 bases). Trimming removed 0 bases at V and 5 bases at J, with 10 bases between. Germline loops: CDR1 DFQATT, CDR2 SNEGSKA (reference sequence). The CDR3 extends over 13 amino acids. The CDR3 DNA reads as TGCAGTGCTAGAGACCCTCAGGGTTATGGCTACACCTTC. Amino acids: CSARDPQGYGYTF.

This clonotype was seen a handful of times. The chain uses TRBV5-1 and TRBJ1-6; TRBD1 aligns across 7 bases. The CDR3 length is 15 residues. From germline, CDR1 is SGHRS and CDR2 YFSETQ. With V trimmed by 4 bases and J by 8 bases, 9 bases remained unmatched. CDR3 amino acids: CASSLTTGPDSPLHF. DNA for the CDR3: TGCGCCAGCAGCCTAACGACAGGGCCAGATTCACCCCTCCACTTT. Full variable domain (missing parts from reference TRBV5-1 and TRBJ1-6): KAGVTQTPRYLIKTRGQQVTLSCSPISGHRSVSWYQQTPGQGLQFLFEYFSETQRNKGNFPGRFSGRQFSNSRSEMNVSTLELGDSALYLCASSLTTGPDSPLHFGNGTRLTVT.

This clonotype was counted only a few times. This chain links TRBV3-1 with TRBJ2-7; no clear D. Trimming left V 1 base short and J 3 bases short, with 4 bases between. CDR3 length: 12 residues. Germline assignment: CDR1 LGHDT and CDR2 YNNKEL (reference sequence). In nucleotides, the CDR3 is TGTGCCAGCAGCCAAGTAAGCTACGAGCAGTACTTC. This sequence encodes CASSQVSYEQYF.

DNA for the CDR3: TGTGCCAGCAGCGTTAACAGGGGGTACGAGCAGTACTTC. Its translation: CASSVNRGYEQYF. This chain links TRBV7-8 with TRBJ2-4; 8 nucleotides line up with TRBD1. The J call is uncertain, as TRBJ2-7 better fits the DNA end. CDR1 is SGHVS, CDR2 FQNEAQ, per germline. The CDR3 totals 13 residues.

V and J are TRBV6-5 and TRBJ2-7, with 7 bases aligning to TRBD1. The better agreement between TRBJ2-5 and the DNA end casts doubt on the J call. CDR1 is MNHEY and CDR2 is SVGAGI in the germline V gene. The CDR3 loop spans 15 amino acids. The CDR3 protein is CASSYYGTGEETQYF. The CDR3 bases are TGTGCCAGCAGTTATTATGGTACAGGGGAGGAGACCCAGTACTTC.

The chain couples TRBV4-1 to TRBJ1-2; the D is unclear. Deletions cut 0 bases from V and 4 bases from J, with 6 bases between. This CDR3 is 13 amino acids long. Germline values: CDR1 MGHRA, CDR2 YSYEKL. CDR3 in amino acids: CASSQELGYGYTF. Here the CDR3 DNA reads TGCGCCAGCAGCCAAGAACTAGGCTATGGCTACACCTTC.

CDR3 DNA sequence: TGTGCCAGCAGCCTGGGACAGCCGCGGACGCAGTATTTT. It encodes CASSLGQPRTQYF. The chain employs TRBV2 and TRBJ2-3; TRBD1 matches 7 bases. The length of the CDR3 is 13 residues. The J segment lost 9 bases and the V segment lost 6 bases, leaving 9 bases of the junction unmatched. Germline V lookup: CDR1 SNHLY, CDR2 FYNNEI.

The rearrangement links TRBV6-5 to TRBJ2-1, with D possibly being TRBD2 (5 bases). Trimming stripped 4 bases from V and 6 bases from J, with 19 bases between. The CDR3 consists of 16 residues. The V gene's germline CDR1 is MNHEY and CDR2 SVGAGI. This CDR3 is CASSLGGGSRFNEQFF. CDR3 DNA sequence: TGTGCCAGCAGTTTGGGCGGCGGGTCCCGCTTCAATGAGCAGTTCTTC.

This clonotype was recorded a few times. The V gene is TRBV7-9, the J gene TRBJ1-2; 7 bases map to TRBD1. The CDR3 covers 15 residues. Germline-derived CDR1 and CDR2 are SEHNR and FQNEAQ (reference sequence). The ends lost 5 bases at V and 7 bases at J; junction bases unmatched: 13. The CDR3 sequence is CASSQITGAVGGYTF. CDR3 nucleotide sequence: TGTGCCAGCAGCCAAATCACAGGGGCAGTGGGTGGCTACACCTTC.

V gene TRBV20-1 combines with J gene TRBJ2-4, with 7 bases matching TRBD2. The J call may be in error: the DNA end matches TRBJ2-7 better. CDR3 size: 16 residues. Germline V gene sequence: CDR1 DFQATT, CDR2 SNEGSKA (reference sequence). CDR3 region: CSASSRLGGSLYEQYF. The CDR3 region has the DNA TGCAGTGCTAGTTCTCGGTTAGGCGGGAGTCTCTACGAGCAGTACTTC.

This clonotype showed up just a few times. V and J are TRBV6-2 or TRBV6-3 and TRBJ2-1; D is unresolved. The CDR3 is 14 residues long. In germline, CDR1 is MNHEY, CDR2 SVGEGT. The V and J ends lost 10 bases and 1 base respectively, with 14 bases between them. The CDR3 protein is CATLDAFSYNEQFF. The CDR3 DNA is TGTGCCACGCTAGACGCCTTTTCCTACAATGAGCAGTTCTTC.

The rearrangement links TRBV20-1 to TRBJ2-5; 8 bases match TRBD2. TRBJ2-7 matches the DNA end more closely, so the J call is doubtful. Germline V gives CDR1 DFQATT, CDR2 SNEGSKA (reference sequence). The CDR3 loop spans 15 amino acids. CDR3 coding DNA: TGCAGTGCTAATAGACCGGGACTAGTATCCTACGAGCAGTACTTC. Encoded protein: CSANRPGLVSYEQYF.

The gene calls are TRBV5-5 and TRBJ1-6; 9 bases match TRBD1. The CDR3 covers 15 residues. V lost 2 bases, J lost 7 bases, and 4 bases stayed unmatched. From germline, CDR1 is SGHKS and CDR2 YYEKEE (reference sequence). CDR3 residues: CASSFGTGRNSPLHF. CDR3 DNA sequence: TGTGCCAGCAGCTTCGGGACAGGGCGGAATTCACCCCTCCACTTT.

This clonotype was detected only a few times. V is TRBV6-5 and J is TRBJ2-1; 10 bases match TRBD1. Germline trimming cut 7 bases from V and 7 bases from J; bases unmatched to any gene: 7. The CDR3 contains 14 residues. CDR1 is MNHEY, CDR2 SVGAGI, per germline. The CDR3 spells CASKEDRGRNEQFF. The CDR3 DNA follows: TGTGCCAGCAAGGAGGACAGGGGGAGAAATGAGCAGTTCTTC.

This chain links TRBV6-5 with TRBJ2-4; no firm D call. This CDR3 spans 15 amino acids. V lost 0 bases and J lost 13, with 19 bases in between. Germline lookup yields CDR1 MNHEY and CDR2 SVGAGI. CDR3: CASSYSTSHGYGQYF. The CDR3, as DNA: TGTGCCAGCAGTTACTCGACTTCTCACGGGTACGGGCAGTACTTC.

This clonotype has just a few counts. The rearrangement uses TRBV9 and TRBJ2-1; 8 positions agree with TRBD2. The CDR3 extends over 16 amino acids. CDR1 and CDR2 from the germline V gene are SGDLS and YYNGEE. With 4 bases clipped from V and 7 bases from J, the junction kept 13 bases outside the gene matches. The CDR3 coding sequence is TGTGCCAGCAGCTTAGGGGCTAGCGGGTCTTTAAATGAGCAGTTCTTC. Translating it yields CASSLGASGSLNEQFF.

The chain is built from TRBV6-1 and TRBJ2-5; tentatively, D is TRBD2 (6 bases). Germline V gives CDR1 MNHNS, CDR2 SASEGT. The CDR3 is made up of 14 amino acids. V shed 7 bases and J shed 5 bases, with 17 bases lying between them. The CDR3 protein is CASKEGFQPETQYF. The CDR3 DNA reads as TGTGCCAGCAAGGAGGGCTTCCAGCCGGAGACCCAGTACTTC.

The count of this clonotype is one. V is TRBV7-2 and J is TRBJ2-1, with 11 bases identical to TRBD2. Germline CDR1 and CDR2: SGHTA and FQGNSA. The CDR3 totals 16 residues. V lost 1 base to trimming and J lost 5 bases; unmatched junction nucleotides: 4. The CDR3 spells CASSLVSGGAHNEQFF. In nucleotides, the CDR3 is TGTGCCAGCAGCTTAGTTAGCGGGGGGGCCCACAATGAGCAGTTCTTC.

Here the CDR3 reads CASSLGPARGTDTQYF. The DNA of the CDR3 is TGCGCCAGCAGCTTGGGTCCGGCCAGGGGAACAGATACGCAGTATTTT. The V call is TRBV5-1, the J call TRBJ2-3; D may be TRBD1 (6 bases). V lost 0 bases, J lost 3 bases, and 14 bases lay in between. There are 16 residues in the CDR3. CDR1 SGHRS and CDR2 YFSETQ come from the germline V gene.

The chain employs TRBV20-1 and TRBJ2-5; TRBD2 is a possible D gene (6 bases). The CDR3 loop spans 12 amino acids. The germline V gene has CDR1 DFQATT and CDR2 SNEGSKA (reference sequence). V dropped 3 bases and J dropped 13 bases, with 18 bases sitting between them. Here the CDR3 DNA reads TGCAGTGCTAGTCAGGTGGAGACTAGGTTGTACTTC. It encodes CSASQVETRLYF.